This passage covers 14 T cell receptor beta chains from one sample sequenced in a study of control samples from healthy donors and cancer patients. Libraries were prepared by immunoSEQ multiplex PCR; TCRdb keeps only in-frame clonotypes and omits some of them. The data hold some 79,000 clones, with about 91% observed a single time. Sequencing was performed on blood. Receptors were obtained from a man aged 50 to 60 in good health.

V usage is TRBV7-2 and J usage is TRBJ1-5; D uncertain. The V gene's germline CDR1 is SGHTA and CDR2 FQGNSA. With 3 bases removed from V and 3 bases from J, the gap between germline ends came to 3 bases. The CDR3 is 12 residues long. The CDR3 region is CASSLVNQPQHF. As DNA, the CDR3 is TGTGCCAGCAGCTTGGTCAATCAGCCCCAGCATTTT.

This chain links TRBV27 with TRBJ1-3; TRBD1 might be the D (5 bases). CDR3 length: 14 residues. Germline V gene data show CDR1 as MNHEY and CDR2 as SMNVEV (reference sequence). V lost 6 bases and J lost 0, with 9 bases in between. CDR3 sequence (DNA): TGTGCCAGCAGAAAGGGGCTCTCTGGAAACACCATATATTTT. Translating gives CASRKGLSGNTIYF.

The chain uses TRBV15 and TRBJ1-6; a weak D match, TRBD1 (5 bases). This CDR3 has 15 residues. The V end lost 0 bases, the J end lost 7 bases, and 10 bases lay between the germline ends. The germline V gene encodes CDR1 LNHNV and CDR2 YYDKDF (reference sequence). The CDR3 sequence is CATSRDLGVNSPLHF. In DNA form, the CDR3 reads TGTGCCACCAGCAGAGATCTAGGGGTCAATTCACCCCTCCACTTT.

This sequence joins TRBV5-1 and TRBJ1-1; D ambiguous. V lost 4 bases to trimming and J lost 1 base, with 11 bases between them. CDR1 and CDR2 (germline): SGHRS, YFSETQ. There are 14 residues in the CDR3. The CDR3 loop is CASSLVTGNTEAFF. CDR3 nucleotide sequence: TGCGCCAGCAGCCTGGTGACTGGGAACACTGAAGCTTTCTTT.

This clone was seen a handful of times. This rearrangement joins TRBV10-2 to TRBJ1-1; D perhaps matches TRBD1 (6 bases). V gave up 8 bases and J gave up 1 base, with 14 bases separating them. This CDR3 is 14 amino acids long. The germline V gene encodes CDR1 WSHSY and CDR2 SAAADI. As DNA, the CDR3 is TGCGCCAGCGCATACAGGGCCGGGAACACTGAAGCTTTCTTT. This translates into CASAYRAGNTEAFF.

V gene TRBV7-2 combines with J gene TRBJ2-3; no definite D call. CDR1 is SGHTA and CDR2 is FQGNSA in the germline V gene. V was shortened by 5 bases and J by 10 bases, with 13 bases between the two germline ends. CDR3 length equals 12 residues. The CDR3 loop reads CASSPYELAQYF. For the CDR3, the DNA is TGTGCCAGCAGCCCCTATGAGCTTGCGCAGTATTTT.

The chain employs TRBV3-1 (or the pseudogene TRBV3-2) and TRBJ2-7; unclear D gene. Looked up from germline, CDR1 is LGHDT and CDR2 is YNNKEL (reference sequence). The ends were cut back, 1 base at V and 4 bases at J, with 5 bases in the middle. CDR3 length: 12 residues. This chain's CDR3 is CASSQVSYEQYF. CDR3 sequence (DNA): TGTGCCAGCAGCCAAGTCAGTTACGAGCAGTACTTC.

The chain recombines TRBV5-4 with TRBJ2-7; 7 nucleotides align to TRBD1. The V gene's germline CDR1 is SGHNT and CDR2 YYREEE (reference sequence). CDR3 length equals 14 residues. The ends lost 2 bases at V and 1 base at J; junction bases unmatched: 3. The CDR3 region has the DNA TGTGCCAGCAGCTTACAGGGGTGGTCCTACGAGCAGTACTTC. Its protein product is CASSLQGWSYEQYF.

This clone has only a few counts. The chain is built from TRBV3-1 (or the pseudogene TRBV3-2) and TRBJ1-4; D is unresolved. Germline V gene data show CDR1 as LGHDT and CDR2 as YNNKEL (reference sequence). V lost 1 base and J 5 bases, leaving 8 bases between the germline ends. The CDR3 sequence is 14 residues long. The CDR3 protein is CASSQGLGNEKLFF. Written as DNA, the CDR3 is TGTGCCAGCAGCCAAGGCCTGGGGAATGAAAAACTGTTTTTT.

The chain joins TRBV7-2 to TRBJ2-3; D not certain. V dropped 5 bases and J dropped 0 bases, with 15 bases sitting between them. This CDR3 is 16 amino acids long. Per germline, CDR1 SGHTA and CDR2 FQGNSA. CDR3 coding DNA: TGTGCCAGCAGCCCGGGCGCTCAACTAAGCACAGATACGCAGTATTTT. This gives the protein CASSPGAQLSTDTQYF.

This chain connects TRBV6-5 to TRBJ2-2; perhaps D is TRBD1 or TRBD2 (5 bases each). V lost 4 bases and J 1 base, leaving 10 bases between the germline ends. The CDR3 has 15 amino acids. Germline CDR1 reads MNHEY; CDR2 reads SVGAGI. CDR3 bases: TGTGCCAGCAGTTGGGGGAAGGGGAACACCGGGGAGCTGTTTTTT. Protein product: CASSWGKGNTGELFF.

The V call is TRBV27, the J call TRBJ1-2; no clear D gene. Deletions cut 5 bases from V and 4 bases from J, with 17 bases between. Germline values: CDR1 MNHEY, CDR2 SMNVEV (reference sequence). The CDR3 has 15 amino acids. As DNA, the CDR3 is TGTGCCAGCAGTCCACCGGGAACTTCCCCCTATGGCTACACCTTC. As protein: CASSPPGTSPYGYTF.

This clone was seen a single time. This rearrangement joins TRBV7-9 to TRBJ2-2, with 11 bases matching TRBD2. Trimming at V came to 5 bases and at J to 6 bases, leaving 11 bases not matched to a gene. The CDR3 is made up of 17 amino acids. Germline CDR1 SEHNR, CDR2 FQNEAQ (reference sequence). In nucleotides, the CDR3 is TGTGCCAGCAGCCCCACTCGTAGCGGGGGGGCCTCCGGGGAGCTGTTTTTT. Amino acids: CASSPTRSGGASGELFF.

The rearrangement uses TRBV6-2 or TRBV6-3 and TRBJ2-1; 8 positions agree with TRBD1. V shed 5 bases, J shed 7 bases, and the junction held 13 bases outside the gene matches. This CDR3 region has 16 residues. Germline V gene sequence: CDR1 MNHEY, CDR2 SVGEGT. The CDR3 here is CASSPPQRTGHNEQFF. The CDR3 nucleotides are TGTGCCAGCAGTCCACCCCAGAGGACAGGGCATAATGAGCAGTTCTTC.